Given below is one T cell receptor beta chain in context. Random hexamers were used to reverse transcribe an amount of roughly 0.5 to 1 ug RNA. TCRdb re-analysed the immunoSEQ multiplex PCR reads in MiXCR, keeping a single row per CDR3 protein. This table holds roughly 140,000 distinct CDR3 sequences, approximately 95% found once. The sample comes from a study of CD8 T cells in Susac syndrome. This CDR3 has 15 residues. The V and J genes are TRBV21-1 and TRBJ1-2; the table names TRBD1, a call not compared with the DNA. TRBV21-1 is tagged as a pseudogene. The receptor's source is a human donor in good health. The sequenced sample consisted of CD8+ T cells from PBMCs. CDR3 in DNA: TGTGCCAGCAGCGGCTTTAGGGGGCTGGGAGAGGGCTACACCTTC. This translates into CASSGFRGLGEGYTF.